Sequencing of this T cell receptor beta chain was carried out in a study of blood T cell repertoires in COVID-19. This CDR3 region has 18 residues. CDR1 and CDR2 from the germline V gene are SGHTA and FQGTGA. V lost 3 bases and J lost 3; bases outside the gene matches: 11. Authors' processing steps: How many nucleated cells were present was estimated from reference gene primer amplification. Only in-frame clones appear in the TCRdb table, and some are missing; sequencing was by immunoSEQ multiplex PCR. That table gives V, J and clone size, and the DNA gave D and trimming. The repertoire holds fewer than 300,000 clones, with around 83% as singletons.

What was sequenced was PBMCs or T cells enriched from blood (not recorded which). The rearrangement joins TRBV7-3 to TRBJ2-2; TRBD2 agrees at 9 bases. This TCR came from a man aged 40-55 years who had been exposed to COVID-19. The CDR3 DNA sequence: TGTGCCAGCAGCTTGATGGGGCTAGCGGGAACTCACACCGGGGAGCTGTTTTTT. The encoded protein is CASSLMGLAGTHTGELFF.